Shown below are 23 T cell receptor beta chains from a single sample sequenced in a study of tissue T cells after allogeneic stem cell transplantation. The repertoire was sequenced with immunoSEQ multiplex PCR; TCRdb's copy has only in-frame clones and lacks some. This table holds 2,000 to 2,500 clones, around 43% found once. Sample time point: mouse harvest day 14 after allogeneic transplant. The graft held 10^6 splenic CD5+ T cells and 10^7 T-cell-depleted bone marrow cells. Input material: gut tissue. These receptors originate from a female BALB/c mouse given C57BL/6 T cells with graft-versus-host disease after an allogeneic hematopoietic cell transplant.

By frequency in the sample, this clone is large. Any gene name here is a mouse gene name. The read terminates 1 residue ahead of where the CDR3 ends, so the germline J gene completes it. This sequence joins TRBV19 and TRBJ2-7; 8 bases align to TRBD2. The ends lost 6 bases at V and 0 bases at J; junction bases unmatched: 8. The CDR3 is 15 residues long. The germline V gene has CDR1 FNHDT and CDR2 SITEND (reference sequence). Incomplete CDR3 DNA: TGTGCCAGCACCCCGACTGGGGCCAGCTCCTATGAACAGTAC. This codes for CASTPTGASSYEQY. The full CDR3 protein is CASTPTGASSYEQYF. The whole variable domain, remainder taken from reference TRBV19 and TRBJ2-7, is GGIITQTPKFLIGQEGQKLTLKCQQNFNHDTMYWYRQDSGKGLRLIYYSITENDLQKGDLSEGYDASREKKSSFSLTVTSAQKNEMAVFLCASTPTGASSYEQYFGPGTRLTVL.

Only one count was recorded for this clone. All gene names here are mouse names. The read halts 1 residue ahead of the CDR3 end, with the missing end drawn from the germline J gene. The gene calls are TRBV13-1 and TRBJ1-6; TRBD1 matches 7 bases. TRBJ1-6 is noted as an ORF with a role that remains uncertain. With V trimmed by 3 bases and J by 7 bases, 1 base remained unmatched. The CDR3 length is 13 residues. Per germline, CDR1 NSHNY and CDR2 SYGAGN. This CDR3 reads CASSGGQNSPLYF. The CDR3 bases that were read are TGTGCCAGCAGTGGGGGACAGAATTCGCCCCTCTAC.

This clone is judged hyperexpanded. Mouse gene names and germline throughout. The read is 1 residue too short to cover the CDR3 end, so that end is filled in from the germline J gene. V gene TRBV19 combines with J gene TRBJ2-4; TRBD2 agrees at 9 bases. V lost 2 bases and J lost 0; bases outside the gene matches: 4. The CDR3 is 16 residues long. Germline lookup yields CDR1 FNHDT and CDR2 SITEND (reference sequence). Here the CDR3 reads CASSIGTGSSQNTLYF. The CDR3 DNA, read in part, is TGTGCCAGCAGTATTGGGACTGGGTCTAGTCAAAACACCTTGTAC.

There are a few counts of this clone. The gene names given are mouse names. Read data end 1 residue before the CDR3 end; the end is taken from the germline J gene. The gene calls are TRBV26 and TRBJ1-4; TRBD1 might be the D (5 bases). The CDR3 loop spans 16 amino acids. Trimming left V 0 bases short and J 0 bases short, with 8 bases between. In germline, CDR1 is KGHPV, CDR2 FQNQEV (reference sequence). The CDR3 here is CASSLSLGLSNERLFF. The part of the CDR3 DNA that was read is TGTGCCAGCAGTCTGTCGCTGGGACTTTCCAACGAAAGATTATTT.

With respect to this clone: All gene names here are mouse names. Read coverage stops 1 residue before the CDR3 terminus; the germline J gene supplies the remainder. The chain recombines TRBV15 with TRBJ2-7, with a weak D call TRBD2 (7 bases). CDR1 and CDR2 from the germline V gene are SGHND and FRSKSL. The CDR3 has 13 amino acids. V was trimmed by 3 bases and J by 4 bases, leaving 10 bases between them. Here the CDR3 reads CASSLRGAYEQYF. The DNA read from the CDR3 is TGTGCCAGCAGTTTGAGGGGGGCTTATGAACAGTAC.

Of note for this clone: Gene names and germline refer to mouse. The read finishes 1 residue shy of the CDR3 end, and the germline J gene is used to complete it. The rearrangement links TRBV4 to TRBJ2-3; 12 nucleotides line up with TRBD2. Germline V gene data show CDR1 as LGHDT and CDR2 as YNNKQL (reference sequence). V lost 4 bases to trimming and J lost 7 bases; unmatched junction nucleotides: 3. The CDR3 consists of 14 residues. CDR3 loop: CASSWGLGGQTLYF. The sequenced part of the CDR3 DNA is TGTGCCAGCAGCTGGGGACTGGGGGGACAAACGCTGTAT.

On this clone itself: Gene labels here are mouse ones. This chain's CDR3 is CASSIPANTEVFF. Partial CDR3 DNA: TGTGCCAGCAGTATCCCTGCAAACACAGAAGTCTTC. This sequence joins TRBV19 and TRBJ1-1; the D is unclear. The read ends 1 residue early relative to the CDR3; the germline J gene fills the gap. Germline CDR1 is FNHDT and CDR2 is SITEND (reference sequence). This CDR3 comprises 13 residues. V was shortened by 2 bases and J by 0 bases, with 5 bases between the two germline ends.

On this clone itself: Mouse germline and gene names are used. The read gets to within 1 residue of the CDR3 end, and the germline J gene fills in the rest. The chain links TRBV12-2 to TRBJ1-1; D call uncertain. In germline, CDR1 is SGHLS, CDR2 HYDKME. The germline V and J ends were trimmed by 1 base and 1 base, with 6 bases remaining between them. The CDR3 extends over 13 amino acids. CDR3 region: CASSLFINTEVFF. CDR3 DNA (partial): TGTGCCAGCTCTCTTTTCATAAACACAGAAGTCTTC.

Notes on this clone: Each gene name is a mouse one. The read is 1 residue too short to cover the CDR3 end, so that end is filled in from the germline J gene. The V and J genes are TRBV3 and TRBJ2-1; TRBD1 might be the D (7 bases). Deletions cut 2 bases from V and 12 bases from J, with 8 bases between. Germline lookup yields CDR1 SNHLY and CDR2 FYNGKV (reference sequence). CDR3 size: 11 residues. The CDR3 region is CASSLRGLQFF. CDR3 DNA (partial): TGTGCCAGCAGCTTAAGGGGGCTGCAGTTC.

This clone occurred a few times. Gene names and germline match the mouse. The CDR3 goes on 1 residue after the read ends, and that part is filled in from the germline J gene. The rearrangement joins TRBV3 to TRBJ2-7, with D possibly TRBD2 on 6 matching bases. Trimming took off 1 base at V and 0 bases at J, with 10 bases between the two ends. The germline CDR1 and CDR2 sequences are SNHLY and FYNGKV (reference sequence). CDR3 size: 15 residues. CDR3 DNA, as far as it was read: TGTGCCAGCAGCTTAGTTCTGGGGCCCTCCTATGAACAGTAC. It translates to CASSLVLGPSYEQY. The entire CDR3 sequence reads CASSLVLGPSYEQYF.

As concerns this clone: Mouse gene names and germline throughout. CDR3 bases read: TGTGCCAGCAGTCTGTGGGGGGGGAGCTCCTATGAACAGTAC. It encodes CASSLWGGSSYEQY. The whole CDR3 sequence is CASSLWGGSSYEQYF. J is TRBJ2-7 and V is TRBV26, with 7 bases aligning to TRBD2. Read coverage stops 1 residue before the CDR3 terminus; the germline J gene supplies the remainder. The V gene's germline CDR1 is KGHPV and CDR2 FQNQEV (reference sequence). V dropped 1 base and J dropped 0; count of bases not matched to a gene: 3. The CDR3 covers 15 residues.

With regard to this clone: Gene names are mouse gene names. The observed sequence ends 1 residue before the CDR3 terminus, with the missing tail filled in from the germline J gene. The chain employs TRBV3 and TRBJ2-5; TRBD1 aligns across 10 bases. The germline gives CDR1 SNHLY, CDR2 FYNGKV (reference sequence). V dropped 5 bases and J dropped 5; count of bases not matched to a gene: 7. The CDR3 consists of 15 residues. The DNA read from the CDR3 is TGTGCCAGCAGCCGGGACAGGGGAGGGAGAGACACCCAGTAC. It translates to CASSRDRGGRDTQY. The complete CDR3 protein is CASSRDRGGRDTQYF.

Notes on this clone: Gene names are mouse gene names. The read halts 1 residue ahead of the CDR3 end, with the missing end drawn from the germline J gene. The chain carries TRBV26 and TRBJ1-1; 9 bases line up with TRBD1. Germline-derived CDR1 and CDR2 are KGHPV and FQNQEV (reference sequence). The trim removed 4 bases at V and 4 bases at J, leaving 4 bases unmatched. The CDR3 contains 14 residues. The sequenced CDR3 bases are TGTGCCAGCAGTCCCACAGGGGGCCGCACAGAAGTCTTC. Its protein product is CASSPTGGRTEVF. The whole CDR3 protein reads CASSPTGGRTEVFF.

Concerning this clone: Gene names are mouse gene names. Coverage ceases 1 residue before the CDR3 finishes, and the germline J gene fills in the end. This sequence joins TRBV3 and TRBJ2-4; D is possibly TRBD1 (6 bases). Between the trimmed V and J ends, which lost 5 bases and 2 bases, there was a span of 11 bases. The CDR3 has 14 amino acids. Germline values: CDR1 SNHLY, CDR2 FYNGKV (reference sequence). This CDR3 is CASSPGTNQNTLYF. CDR3 DNA (partial): TGTGCCAGCAGCCCTGGGACAAATCAAAACACCTTGTAC.

This clone is categorized as hyperexpanded. Mouse names are used for the genes. The DNA read from the CDR3 is TGCACCTGCAGTGCAGGGGGCAGCACAGAAGTCTTC. Encoded protein: CTCSAGGSTEVF. The CDR3 as a whole reads CTCSAGGSTEVFF. The chain couples TRBV1 to TRBJ1-1; D is possibly TRBD1 (5 bases). Coverage ceases 1 residue before the CDR3 finishes, and the germline J gene fills in the end. This CDR3 has 13 residues. V was cut by 1 base and J by 4 bases, with 7 bases left in between. The germline V gene has CDR1 NSQYPW and CDR2 LRSPGD (reference sequence).

As concerns this clone: Each gene name is a mouse one. Coverage ceases 1 residue before the CDR3 finishes, and the germline J gene fills in the end. V gene TRBV16 combines with J gene TRBJ1-4, with D maybe TRBD1 (5 bases). The germline V gene has CDR1 SGHSA and CDR2 FRNQAP. The V end was cut by 5 bases, the J end by 3 bases, with 10 bases between. The CDR3 loop spans 14 amino acids. Incomplete CDR3 DNA: TGTGCAAGCAGCGCCGGGGGACCCAACGAAAGATTATTT. Residues: CASSAGGPNERLF. The full CDR3 reads CASSAGGPNERLFF.

A note on this clone: A far larger clone is one nucleotide away, so this likely arose from a read error. Here the gene names and germline are mouse. The sample carries other DNA sequences with the same CDR3. The DNA read from the CDR3 is TGCGCCAGCTCGCCGGACTGGGGGGCTTCCAATGAACAGTAC. This gives the protein CASSPDWGASNEQY. The whole CDR3 protein is CASSPDWGASNEQYF. The V and J genes are TRBV12-2 and TRBJ2-7, with 11 bases matching TRBD2. The read ends 1 residue shy of where the CDR3 ends; the end is completed using the germline J gene. The CDR3 is made up of 15 amino acids. Per germline, CDR1 SGHLS and CDR2 HYDKME. The full variable domain, with the rest looked up from reference TRBV12-2 and TRBJ2-7, is NSGVVQSPRYIIKGKGERSILKCIPISGHLSVAWYQQTQGQELKFFIQHYDKMERDKGNLPSRFSVQQFDDYHSEMNMSALELEDSAVYFCASSPDWGASNEQYFGPGTRLTVL.

This clone is large (0.1 to 1%) in the sample. Gene names refer to mouse genes. The read stops 1 residue short of the end of the CDR3; the missing end is completed from the germline J gene. The V gene is TRBV26, the J gene TRBJ2-7; 10 bases fit TRBD1. The CDR3 length is 15 residues. The V gene end was trimmed by 3 bases and the J gene end by 4 bases; junction bases not matched to a gene: 6. Germline V gene data show CDR1 as KGHPV and CDR2 as FQNQEV (reference sequence). CDR3 protein: CASSLLTGGGYEQYF. The part of the CDR3 DNA that was read is TGTGCCAGCAGTCTCTTGACAGGGGGCGGGTATGAACAGTAC.

A word on this clone: The gene names given are mouse names. CDR3 sequence: CASSYQGYNSPLYF. The sequenced part of the CDR3 DNA is TGTGCCAGCAGCTATCAGGGATATAATTCGCCCCTCTAC. The chain carries TRBV4 and TRBJ1-6, with D possibly being TRBD1 (5 bases). The CDR3 goes on 1 residue after the read ends, and that part is filled in from the germline J gene. TRBJ1-6 is an open reading frame, and its role is uncertain. The CDR3 has 14 residues. CDR1 is LGHDT, CDR2 YNNKQL, per germline (reference sequence). V gave up 3 bases and J gave up 4 bases, with 7 bases separating them.

Regarding this clone: Gene names follow the mouse nomenclature. The read halts 1 residue ahead of the CDR3 end, with the missing end drawn from the germline J gene. The V gene is TRBV19, the J gene TRBJ1-4, with 10 bases that match TRBD1. Trimming took 5 bases from V and 2 from J; bases not matched to a gene: 6. The length of the CDR3 is 16 residues. CDR1 is FNHDT and CDR2 is SITEND in the germline V gene (reference sequence). Partial CDR3 DNA: TGTGCCAGCAGCCGACAGGGGGCAGGATCCAACGAAAGATTATTT. Translation: CASSRQGAGSNERLF. The CDR3, in full, reads CASSRQGAGSNERLFF. The full variable domain, rest sourced from reference TRBV19 and TRBJ1-4, is GGIITQTPKFLIGQEGQKLTLKCQQNFNHDTMYWYRQDSGKGLRLIYYSITENDLQKGDLSEGYDASREKKSSFSLTVTSAQKNEMAVFLCASSRQGAGSNERLFFGHGTKLSVL.

A remark on this clone: The gene symbols are mouse symbols. Read coverage stops 1 residue before the CDR3 terminus; the germline J gene supplies the remainder. This chain joins TRBV16 and TRBJ2-7, with 11 positions matching TRBD2. Germline lookup yields CDR1 SGHSA and CDR2 FRNQAP. Losses at the gene ends were 5 bases for V and 7 bases for J; bases not matched to a gene: 10. This CDR3 region has 15 residues. The CDR3 is CASSLTGGARWEQYF. The sequenced part of the CDR3 DNA is TGTGCAAGCAGCCTCACTGGGGGGGCGCGTTGGGAACAGTAC. Supplemented by reference TRBV16 and TRBJ2-7, the full variable domain reads NAGVIQTPRHKVTGKGQEATLWCEPISGHSAVFWYRQTIVQGLEFLTYFRNQAPIDDSGMPKERFSAQMPNQSHSTLKIQSTQPQDSAVYLCASSLTGGARWEQYFGPGTRLTVL.

With respect to this clone: Gene names follow the mouse nomenclature. From the germline J gene comes the end of the CDR3, since the read stops 1 residue before it. This sample includes further DNA sequences coding for the same CDR3. The chain joins TRBV26 to TRBJ2-3, with TRBD1 matching over 9 bases. The CDR3 is 14 residues long. From germline, CDR1 is KGHPV and CDR2 FQNQEV (reference sequence). J gave up 3 bases and V 2 bases, and 0 bases lay outside the gene matches. Incomplete CDR3 DNA: TGTGCCAGCAGTCTGGGACAGGGGGCAGAAACGCTGTAT. Amino acid sequence: CASSLGQGAETLY. The full CDR3 reads CASSLGQGAETLYF.

In the case of this clone: Any gene name here is a mouse gene name. The read is 1 residue too short to cover the CDR3 end, so that end is filled in from the germline J gene. The J gene is TRBJ2-5, the V gene TRBV1; unclear D gene. Germline V gene sequence: CDR1 NSQYPW, CDR2 LRSPGD (reference sequence). Trimming took 0 bases from V and 3 from J, leaving 1 base between them. The CDR3 is 12 residues long. The CDR3 reads CTCSADQDTQYF. The CDR3 bases that were read are TGCACCTGCAGTGCAGATCAAGACACCCAGTAC.